Below, 11 T cell receptor beta chains from the same sample are listed, as sequenced in a study of blood T cell repertoires in COVID-19. Profiled with immunoSEQ multiplex PCR; TCRdb holds only in-frame clones, not every one. The top ten clones hold 25% to 30% of a sample with over 130,000 clones, around 88% of them seen once. The sample comprised peripheral blood. These receptors were taken from a human donor in a cohort sampled during active COVID-19.

In its sample, this clone was seen a few times. The gene calls are TRBV5-6 and TRBJ1-2; TRBD1 is a possible D gene (6 bases). This CDR3 has 13 amino acids. Germline assignment: CDR1 SGHDT and CDR2 YYEEEE. V was pared by 4 bases and J by 4 bases, with 11 bases between. This CDR3 reads CASSRGGIYGYTF. The CDR3, as DNA: TGTGCCAGCAGCCGAGGGGGTATCTATGGCTACACCTTC.

J is TRBJ1-4 and V is TRBV7-2; tentatively, D is TRBD1 (5 bases). The CDR3 totals 15 residues. Trimming shortened V by 1 base and J by 8 bases, and 14 bases separated the two germline ends. The germline CDR1 and CDR2 sequences are SGHTA and FQGNSA. The CDR3 protein is CASSLVWGEWEKLFF. The CDR3 DNA is TGTGCCAGCAGCTTAGTGTGGGGGGAGTGGGAAAAACTGTTTTTT.

The chain has TRBV11-2 and TRBJ1-6; D is possibly TRBD1 (5 bases). Trimming took 0 bases from V and 9 from J, leaving 12 bases between them. The length of the CDR3 is 15 residues. Germline V gene sequence: CDR1 SGHAT, CDR2 FQNNGV. CDR3 DNA sequence: TGTGCCAGCAGCTTAGATCGGGGGGGTGGTTCACCCCTCCACTTT. As protein: CASSLDRGGGSPLHF.

J is TRBJ2-7 and V is TRBV6-6, with D possibly TRBD2 on 5 matching bases. The germline V and J ends were trimmed by 0 bases and 3 bases, with 9 bases remaining between them. Per the germline V gene, CDR1 is MNHNY and CDR2 is SVGAGI (reference sequence). The CDR3 is 14 amino acids. For the CDR3, the DNA is TGTGCCAGCAGTTACTCCTTAACTAGCTACGAGCAGTACTTC. It codes for CASSYSLTSYEQYF.

The chain is built from TRBV4-1 and TRBJ2-3; 11 bases match TRBD2. CDR1 is MGHRA and CDR2 is YSYEKL in the germline V gene. This CDR3 has 18 residues. Trimming at V came to 3 bases and at J to 5 bases, leaving 13 bases not matched to a gene. The CDR3 sequence is CASSQLRPGLAGGDTQYF. CDR3 DNA sequence: TGCGCCAGCAGCCAGCTGCGCCCGGGGCTAGCGGGGGGAGATACGCAGTATTTT.

Only a few counts were recorded for this clone. The chain has TRBV7-9 and TRBJ1-4, with TRBD1 matching 9 bases. The V gene end was trimmed by 4 bases and the J gene end by 7 bases; junction bases not matched to a gene: 4. CDR3 length equals 14 residues. Germline V lookup: CDR1 SEHNR, CDR2 FQNEAQ (reference sequence). This chain's CDR3 is CASSSGTGSEKLFF. The CDR3 bases are TGTGCCAGCAGCTCGGGGACAGGGAGTGAAAAACTGTTTTTT.

This sequence joins TRBV6-1 and TRBJ2-1; 7 bases agree with TRBD1. J gave up 10 bases and V 3 bases, and 9 bases lay outside the gene matches. CDR1 and CDR2 (germline): MNHNS, SASEGT. CDR3 length: 14 residues. DNA of the CDR3: TGTGCCAGCAGTGATTTGAAGGGGGCTTGGGAGCAGTTCTTC. This codes for CASSDLKGAWEQFF.

The chain combines TRBV5-4 with TRBJ2-3, with 7 bases identical to TRBD2. V shed 2 bases and J 4 bases; nucleotides not matched to a gene: 4. The CDR3 contains 14 residues. The germline V gene encodes CDR1 SGHNT and CDR2 YYREEE (reference sequence). In DNA, the CDR3 is TGTGCCAGCAGCTTCAGTGGGAGGGCAGATACGCAGTATTTT. It specifies CASSFSGRADTQYF.

This chain connects TRBV6-5 to TRBJ2-2, with D perhaps matching TRBD2 (5 bases). The germline gives CDR1 MNHEY, CDR2 SVGAGI. Trimming pared 2 bases from V and 6 bases from J, leaving 13 bases between. This CDR3 comprises 15 residues. The CDR3 nucleotides read TGTGCCAGCAGTTACCGTTCCCTAGCTTCCGGGGAGCTGTTTTTT. Protein sequence: CASSYRSLASGELFF.

The chain's CDR3 is CASSLVGQGLAEAFF. The CDR3 bases are TGCGCCAGCAGCTTGGTGGGACAGGGTTTGGCTGAAGCTTTCTTT. V gene TRBV5-1 combines with J gene TRBJ1-1, with 9 bases fitting TRBD1. This CDR3 contains 15 residues. V shed 0 bases and J 6 bases; nucleotides not matched to a gene: 6. Germline CDR1 reads SGHRS; CDR2 reads YFSETQ.

This clone was observed a single time. The rearrangement joins TRBV27 to TRBJ2-5, with 11 bases that match TRBD1. V shed 8 bases, J shed 3 bases, and the junction held 11 bases outside the gene matches. In germline, CDR1 is MNHEY, CDR2 SMNVEV (reference sequence). The CDR3 extends over 16 amino acids. The CDR3 sequence is CASWKLDRGRKETQYF. The CDR3 nucleotides read TGTGCCAGCTGGAAACTGGACAGGGGGCGGAAAGAGACCCAGTACTTC.